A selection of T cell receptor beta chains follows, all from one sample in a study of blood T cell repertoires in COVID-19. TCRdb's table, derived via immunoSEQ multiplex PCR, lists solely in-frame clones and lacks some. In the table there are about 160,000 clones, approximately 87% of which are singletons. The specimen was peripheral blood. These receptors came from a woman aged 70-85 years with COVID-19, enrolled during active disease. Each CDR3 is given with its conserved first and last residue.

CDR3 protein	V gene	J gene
CAIRIALENEAFF	TRBV10-3	TRBJ1-1
CASSYGARTGTKKDTEAFF	TRBV5-1	TRBJ1-1
CASTPRGRGAYEQYF	TRBV28	TRBJ2-7
CASSSGLLGMGGAETQYF	TRBV7-9	TRBJ2-5
CASRQVRAGQGSPLHF	TRBV3-1/TRBV3-2	TRBJ1-6
CASSQDGQGLLPQHF	TRBV4-1	TRBJ1-5
CASSLRWRGTSGLPLHF	TRBV7-2	TRBJ1-6
CASSEGFAEAFF	TRBV6-1	TRBJ1-1
CAWSETSFHEQFF	TRBV30	TRBJ2-1
CASSLTGGATGELFF	TRBV5-5	TRBJ2-2
CSDIGTANTEAFF	TRBV29-1	TRBJ1-1
CASSLTSGGLNEQFF	TRBV11-3	TRBJ2-1
CASNPRRGSYQPQHF	TRBV6-5	TRBJ1-5
CSVENRGGRNEQFF	TRBV29-1	TRBJ2-1
CASSERDRVGRTDTQYF	TRBV2	TRBJ2-3